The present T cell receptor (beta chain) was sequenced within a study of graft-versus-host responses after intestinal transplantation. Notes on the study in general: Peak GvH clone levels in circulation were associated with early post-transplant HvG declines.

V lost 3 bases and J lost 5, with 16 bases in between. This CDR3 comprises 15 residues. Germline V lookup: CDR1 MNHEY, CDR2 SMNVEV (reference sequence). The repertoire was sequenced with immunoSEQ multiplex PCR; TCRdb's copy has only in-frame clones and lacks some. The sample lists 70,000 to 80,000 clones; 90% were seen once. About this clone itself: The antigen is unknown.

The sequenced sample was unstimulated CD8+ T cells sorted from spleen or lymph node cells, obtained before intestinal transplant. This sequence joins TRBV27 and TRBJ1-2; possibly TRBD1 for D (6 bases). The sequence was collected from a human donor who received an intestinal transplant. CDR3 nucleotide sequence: TGTGCCAGCAGTTTCGGGTCTACAGGGTTGTATGGCTACACCTTC. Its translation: CASSFGSTGLYGYTF.